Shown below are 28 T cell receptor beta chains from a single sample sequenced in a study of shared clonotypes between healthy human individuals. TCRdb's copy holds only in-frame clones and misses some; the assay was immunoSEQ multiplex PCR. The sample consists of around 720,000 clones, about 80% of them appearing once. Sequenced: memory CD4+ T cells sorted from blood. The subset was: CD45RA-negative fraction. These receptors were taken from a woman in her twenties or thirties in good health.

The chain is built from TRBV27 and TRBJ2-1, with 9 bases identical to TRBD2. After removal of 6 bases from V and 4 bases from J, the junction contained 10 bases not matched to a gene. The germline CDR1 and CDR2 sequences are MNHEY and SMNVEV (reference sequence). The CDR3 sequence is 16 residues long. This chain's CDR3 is CASSRGTSGPYNEQFF. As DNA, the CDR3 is TGTGCCAGCAGCCGGGGCACTAGCGGGCCTTACAATGAGCAGTTCTTC.

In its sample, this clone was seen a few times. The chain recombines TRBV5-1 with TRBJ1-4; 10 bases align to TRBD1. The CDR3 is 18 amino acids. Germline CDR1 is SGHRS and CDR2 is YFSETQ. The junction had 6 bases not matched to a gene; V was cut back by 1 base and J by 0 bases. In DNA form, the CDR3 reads TGCGCCAGCAGCTTGTTGGGACAGGGGTCTGCAACTAATGAAAAACTGTTTTTT. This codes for CASSLLGQGSATNEKLFF.

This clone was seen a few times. CDR3 amino acids: CASSQGQSNEKLFF. Written as DNA, the CDR3 is TGTGCCAGCAGCCAAGGGCAGAGTAATGAAAAACTGTTTTTT. J is TRBJ1-4 and V is TRBV7-9; D is unresolved. Trimming cost V 5 bases and J 4 bases, with 11 bases left between them. The germline V gene has CDR1 SEHNR and CDR2 FQNEAQ (reference sequence). The CDR3 extends over 14 amino acids.

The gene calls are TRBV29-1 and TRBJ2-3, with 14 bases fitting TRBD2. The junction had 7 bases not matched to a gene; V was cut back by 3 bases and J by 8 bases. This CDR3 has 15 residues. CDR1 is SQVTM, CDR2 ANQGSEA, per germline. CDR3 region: CSVDRGTSGSTTQYF. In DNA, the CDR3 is TGCAGCGTTGACAGAGGGACTAGCGGGAGCACTACGCAGTATTTT.

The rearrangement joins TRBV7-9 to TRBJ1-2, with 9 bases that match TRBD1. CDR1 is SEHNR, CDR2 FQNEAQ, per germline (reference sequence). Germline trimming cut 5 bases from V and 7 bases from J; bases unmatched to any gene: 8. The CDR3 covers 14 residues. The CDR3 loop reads CASSQDRGLGGYTF. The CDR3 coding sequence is TGTGCCAGCAGCCAGGACAGGGGATTGGGTGGCTACACCTTC.

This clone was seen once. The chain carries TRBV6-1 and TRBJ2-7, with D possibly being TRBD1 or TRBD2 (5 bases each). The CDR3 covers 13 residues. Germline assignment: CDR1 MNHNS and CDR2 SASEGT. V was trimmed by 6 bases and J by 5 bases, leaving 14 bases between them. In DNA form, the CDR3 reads TGTGCCAGCAGGGAGAGGTGGGGGAACGAGCAGTACTTC. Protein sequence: CASRERWGNEQYF.

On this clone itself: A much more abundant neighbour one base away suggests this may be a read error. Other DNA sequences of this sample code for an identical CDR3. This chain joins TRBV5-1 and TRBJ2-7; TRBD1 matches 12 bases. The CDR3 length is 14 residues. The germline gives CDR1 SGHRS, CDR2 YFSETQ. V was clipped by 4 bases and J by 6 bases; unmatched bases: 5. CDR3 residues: CASSQGTGGLEQYF. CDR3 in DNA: TGCGCCAGCAGCCAAGGGACAGGGGGCCTCGAGCAGTACTTC.

CDR3 amino acids: CASSRDREAGELFF. CDR3 nucleotide sequence: TGTGCCAGCAGCAGAGACAGGGAAGCCGGGGAGCTGTTTTTT. V is TRBV7-9 and J is TRBJ2-2; 7 bases align to TRBD1. The V gene's germline CDR1 is SEHNR and CDR2 FQNEAQ (reference sequence). J gave up 6 bases and V 5 bases, and 6 bases lay outside the gene matches. CDR3 size: 14 residues. The variable domain in full, with the rest retrieved from reference TRBV7-9 and TRBJ2-2, is DTGVSQNPRHKITKRGQNVTFRCDPISEHNRLYWYRQTLGQGPEFLTYFQNEAQLEKSRLLSDRFSAERPKGSFSTLEIQRTEQGDSAMYLCASSRDREAGELFFGEGSRLTVL.

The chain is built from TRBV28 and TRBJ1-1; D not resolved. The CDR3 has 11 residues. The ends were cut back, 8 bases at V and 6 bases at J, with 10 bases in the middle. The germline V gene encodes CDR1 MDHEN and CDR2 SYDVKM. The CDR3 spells CASPSGAEAFF. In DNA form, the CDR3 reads TGTGCCAGCCCCAGTGGGGCTGAAGCTTTCTTT.

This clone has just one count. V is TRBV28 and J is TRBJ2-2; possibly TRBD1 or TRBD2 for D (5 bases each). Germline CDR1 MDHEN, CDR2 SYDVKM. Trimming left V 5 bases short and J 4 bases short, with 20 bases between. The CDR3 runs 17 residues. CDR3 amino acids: CASSPPGAMRGTGELFF. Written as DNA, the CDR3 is TGTGCCAGCAGTCCCCCGGGCGCAATGAGGGGCACCGGGGAGCTGTTTTTT.

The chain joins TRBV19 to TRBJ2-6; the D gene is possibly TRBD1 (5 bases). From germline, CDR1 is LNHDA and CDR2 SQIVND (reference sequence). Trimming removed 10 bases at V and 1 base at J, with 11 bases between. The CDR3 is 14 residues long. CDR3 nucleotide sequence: TGTGCCACCCTTAAGGGGTCTGGGGCCAACGTCCTGACTTTC. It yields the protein CATLKGSGANVLTF.

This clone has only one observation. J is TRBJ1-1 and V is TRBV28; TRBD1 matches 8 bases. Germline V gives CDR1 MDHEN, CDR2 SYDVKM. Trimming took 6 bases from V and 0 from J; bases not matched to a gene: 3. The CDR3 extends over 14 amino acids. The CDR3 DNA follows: TGTGCCAGCAGGCTGGGACAGGTGAACACTGAAGCTTTCTTT. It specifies CASRLGQVNTEAFF. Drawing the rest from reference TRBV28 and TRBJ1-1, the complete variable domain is DVKVTQSSRYLVKRTGEKVFLECVQDMDHENMFWYRQDPGLGLRLIYFSYDVKMKEKGDIPEGYSVSREKKERFSLILESASTNQTSMYLCASRLGQVNTEAFFGQGTRLTVV.

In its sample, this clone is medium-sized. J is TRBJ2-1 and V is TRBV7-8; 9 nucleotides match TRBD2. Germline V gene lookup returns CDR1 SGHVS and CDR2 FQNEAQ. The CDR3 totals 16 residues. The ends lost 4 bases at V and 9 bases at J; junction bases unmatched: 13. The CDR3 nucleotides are TGTGCCAGCAGCTCCCCTAGCGGGAACCTCTACGGTGAGCAGTTCTTC. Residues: CASSSPSGNLYGEQFF.

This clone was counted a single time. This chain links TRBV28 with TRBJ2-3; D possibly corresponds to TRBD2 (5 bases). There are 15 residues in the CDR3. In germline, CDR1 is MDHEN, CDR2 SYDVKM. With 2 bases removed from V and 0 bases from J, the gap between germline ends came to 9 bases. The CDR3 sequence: CASSLGEWSTDTQYF. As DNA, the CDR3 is TGTGCCAGCAGTTTAGGGGAGTGGAGCACAGATACGCAGTATTTT.

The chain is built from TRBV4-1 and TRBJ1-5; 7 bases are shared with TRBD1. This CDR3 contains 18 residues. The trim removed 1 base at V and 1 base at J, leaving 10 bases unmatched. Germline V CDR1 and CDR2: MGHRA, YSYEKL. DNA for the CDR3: TGCGCCAGCAGCCAAGCCCTCTCGACAGGGAGAAGCAATCAGCCCCAGCATTTT. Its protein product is CASSQALSTGRSNQPQHF.

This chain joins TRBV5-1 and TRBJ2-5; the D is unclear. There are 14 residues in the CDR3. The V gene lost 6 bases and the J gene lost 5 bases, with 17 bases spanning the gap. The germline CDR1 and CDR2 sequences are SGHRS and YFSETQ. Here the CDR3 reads CASTAVVPWETQYF. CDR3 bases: TGCGCCAGCACGGCGGTTGTTCCGTGGGAGACCCAGTACTTC.

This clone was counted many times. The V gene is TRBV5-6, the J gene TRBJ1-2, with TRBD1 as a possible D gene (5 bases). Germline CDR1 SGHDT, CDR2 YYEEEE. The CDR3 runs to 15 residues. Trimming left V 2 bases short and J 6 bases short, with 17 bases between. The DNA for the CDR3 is TGTGCCAGCAGCTTACTGGGACGGACCGATAATGGCTACACCTTC. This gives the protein CASSLLGRTDNGYTF.

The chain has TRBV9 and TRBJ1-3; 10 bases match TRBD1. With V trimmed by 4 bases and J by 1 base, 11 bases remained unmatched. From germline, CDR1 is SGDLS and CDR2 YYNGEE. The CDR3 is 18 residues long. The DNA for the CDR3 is TGTGCCAGCAGCTCCCCCCCCGGGACAGGGGATTCTGGAAACACCATATATTTT. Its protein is CASSSPPGTGDSGNTIYF.

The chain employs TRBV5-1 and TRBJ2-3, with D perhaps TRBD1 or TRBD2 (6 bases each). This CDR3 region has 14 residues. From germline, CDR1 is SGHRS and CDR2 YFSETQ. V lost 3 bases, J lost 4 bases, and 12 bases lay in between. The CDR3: CASSYSRGPDTQYF. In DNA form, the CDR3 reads TGCGCCAGCAGCTACTCCCGGGGGCCAGATACGCAGTATTTT.

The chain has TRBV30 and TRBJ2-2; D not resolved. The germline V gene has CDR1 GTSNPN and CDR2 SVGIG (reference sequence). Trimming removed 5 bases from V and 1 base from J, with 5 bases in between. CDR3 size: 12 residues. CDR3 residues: CAWGGNTGELFF. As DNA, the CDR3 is TGTGCCTGGGGCGGGAACACCGGGGAGCTGTTTTTT.

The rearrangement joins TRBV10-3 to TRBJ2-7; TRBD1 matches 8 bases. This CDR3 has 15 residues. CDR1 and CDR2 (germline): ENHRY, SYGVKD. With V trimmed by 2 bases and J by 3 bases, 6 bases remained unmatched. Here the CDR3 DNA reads TGTGCCATCAGTGAGCTTGGGACAGGTGACTACGAGCAGTACTTC. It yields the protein CAISELGTGDYEQYF.

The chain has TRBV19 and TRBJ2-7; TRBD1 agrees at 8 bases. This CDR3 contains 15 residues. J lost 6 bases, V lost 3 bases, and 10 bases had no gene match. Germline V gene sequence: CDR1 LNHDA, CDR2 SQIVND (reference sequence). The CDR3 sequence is CASSMVSQGVGEQYF. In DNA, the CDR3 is TGTGCCAGTAGTATGGTGTCACAGGGGGTTGGCGAGCAGTACTTC. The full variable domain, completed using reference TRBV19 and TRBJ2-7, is DGGITQSPKYLFRKEGQNVTLSCEQNLNHDAMYWYRQDPGQGLRLIYYSQIVNDFQKGDIAEGYSVSREKKESFPLTVTSAQKNPTAFYLCASSMVSQGVGEQYFGPGTRLTVT.

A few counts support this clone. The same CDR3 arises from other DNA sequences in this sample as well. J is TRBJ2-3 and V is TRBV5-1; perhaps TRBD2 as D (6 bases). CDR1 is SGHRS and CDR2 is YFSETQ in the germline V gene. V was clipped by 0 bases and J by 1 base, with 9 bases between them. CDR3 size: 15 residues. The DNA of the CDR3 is TGCGCCAGCAGCTTGGCGTTAGCGGGCACAGATACGCAGTATTTT. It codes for CASSLALAGTDTQYF. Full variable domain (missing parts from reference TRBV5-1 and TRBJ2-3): KAGVTQTPRYLIKTRGQQVTLSCSPISGHRSVSWYQQTPGQGLQFLFEYFSETQRNKGNFPGRFSGRQFSNSRSEMNVSTLELGDSALYLCASSLALAGTDTQYFGPGTRLTVL.

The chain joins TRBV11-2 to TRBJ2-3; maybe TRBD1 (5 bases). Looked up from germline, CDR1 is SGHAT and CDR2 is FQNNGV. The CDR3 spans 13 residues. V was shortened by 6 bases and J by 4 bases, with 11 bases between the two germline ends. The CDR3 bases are TGTGCCAGCAGTATACAGGCCCCAGATACGCAGTATTTT. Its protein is CASSIQAPDTQYF.

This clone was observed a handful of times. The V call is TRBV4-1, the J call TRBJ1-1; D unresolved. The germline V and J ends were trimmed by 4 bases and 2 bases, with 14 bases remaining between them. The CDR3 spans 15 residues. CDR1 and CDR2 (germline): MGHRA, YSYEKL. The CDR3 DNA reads TGCGCCAGCAGCCCGGGCTTGCGGGTAAACACTGAAGCTTTCTTT. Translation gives CASSPGLRVNTEAFF.

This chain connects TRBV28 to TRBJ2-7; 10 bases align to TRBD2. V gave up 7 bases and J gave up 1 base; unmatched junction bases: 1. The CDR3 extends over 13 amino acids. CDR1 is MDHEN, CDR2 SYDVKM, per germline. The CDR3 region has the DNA TGTGCCAGCATACTAGCGGGATCCTACGAGCAGTACTTC. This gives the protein CASILAGSYEQYF.

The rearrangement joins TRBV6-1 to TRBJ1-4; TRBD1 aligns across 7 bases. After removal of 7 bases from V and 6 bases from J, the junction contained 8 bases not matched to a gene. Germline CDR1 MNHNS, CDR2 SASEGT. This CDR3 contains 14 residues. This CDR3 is CASTRQGGDEKLFF. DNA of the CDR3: TGTGCCAGCACTCGACAGGGAGGAGATGAAAAACTGTTTTTT.

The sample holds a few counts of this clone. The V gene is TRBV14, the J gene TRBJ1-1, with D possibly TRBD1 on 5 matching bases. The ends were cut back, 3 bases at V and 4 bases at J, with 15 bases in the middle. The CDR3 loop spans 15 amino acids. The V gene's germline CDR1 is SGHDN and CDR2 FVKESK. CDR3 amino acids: CASSHPKGEVTEAFF. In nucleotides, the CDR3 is TGTGCCAGCAGCCACCCGAAAGGGGAGGTCACTGAAGCTTTCTTT.